A selection of T cell receptor beta chains follows, all from one sample in a study of T cell responses to AZD1222 COVID-19 vaccine. Assay used: immunoSEQ multiplex PCR; TCRdb lists only in-frame clones, some missing. Here the sample spans over 70,000 clones, about 86% being singletons. Sequencing was performed on peripheral blood, taken on day 0 of MenACWY control vaccination. Receptors originate from an adult in good health. Each CDR3 is given with its conserved first and last residue. The order of the fields is clone size, V gene, J gene, D gene, CDR3 protein, CDR3 DNA. The D gene is left open where the match is weak. Clone size is given for some rows only: seen once, a few or many times, or a class if the clone is expanded.

size: .; V: TRBV2; J: TRBJ2-1; D: .; CDR3: CASSEALAGSRVDEQFF; DNA: TGTGCCAGCAGTGAAGCGCTTGCGGGCTCCCGCGTGGATGAGCAGTTCTTC
size: .; V: TRBV6-2/TRBV6-3; J: TRBJ2-1; D: TRBD1; CDR3: CASSLRDRGLREQFF; DNA: TGTGCCAGCAGTCTCCGGGACAGGGGGCTTCGGGAGCAGTTCTTC
size: .; V: TRBV5-5; J: TRBJ2-7; D: TRBD1; CDR3: CASSPEDRGYPYEQYF; DNA: TGTGCCAGCAGCCCCGAGGACAGGGGCTATCCCTACGAGCAGTACTTC
size: .; V: TRBV30; J: TRBJ1-1; D: .; CDR3: CAWTGLADAEAFF; DNA: TGTGCCTGGACAGGGCTCGCTGACGCTGAAGCTTTCTTT
size: .; V: TRBV4-1; J: TRBJ2-2; D: TRBD1; CDR3: CASSHGQGAAGELFF; DNA: TGCGCCAGCAGCCATGGGCAGGGGGCGGCCGGGGAGCTGTTTTTT
size: .; V: TRBV15; J: TRBJ2-6; D: TRBD1; CDR3: CATSRGDSSSGANVLTF; DNA: TGTGCCACCAGCAGGGGGGACAGTAGCTCTGGGGCCAACGTCCTGACTTTC
size: .; V: TRBV28; J: TRBJ2-1; D: .; CDR3: CASSQAGPVSYNEQFF; DNA: TGTGCCAGCAGTCAAGCGGGTCCCGTCTCCTACAATGAGCAGTTCTTC
size: .; V: TRBV10-3; J: TRBJ2-7; D: .; CDR3: CAISVAGEGYEQYF; DNA: TGTGCCATCAGTGTAGCAGGGGAGGGCTACGAGCAGTACTTC
size: .; V: TRBV28; J: TRBJ2-4; D: .; CDR3: CASSAPAGTRGIQYF; DNA: TGTGCCAGCAGCGCACCCGCAGGGACGCGGGGCATTCAGTACTTC
size: .; V: TRBV5-5; J: TRBJ1-6; D: .; CDR3: CASSLEDKGSPLHF; DNA: TGTGCCAGCAGCTTGGAAGATAAGGGTTCACCCCTCCACTTT
size: .; V: TRBV4-2; J: TRBJ1-2; D: TRBD1; CDR3: CASSQSDRDGYGYTF; DNA: TGTGCCAGCAGCCAGTCCGACAGGGACGGCTATGGCTACACCTTC
size: .; V: TRBV9; J: TRBJ2-7; D: .; CDR3: CASSVTGVPSYEQYF; DNA: TGTGCCAGCAGCGTCACGGGGGTACCCTCCTACGAGCAGTACTTC
size: .; V: TRBV30; J: TRBJ1-4; D: .; CDR3: CAWTQGPTNEKLFF; DNA: TGTGCCTGGACCCAGGGGCCAACTAATGAAAAACTGTTTTTT
size: .; V: TRBV5-1; J: TRBJ1-1; D: .; CDR3: CASSLAFAPNTEAFF; DNA: TGCGCCAGCAGCTTGGCTTTCGCCCCGAACACTGAAGCTTTCTTT
size: many; V: TRBV9; J: TRBJ1-6; D: .; CDR3: CASSVAYRGSPLHF; DNA: TGTGCCAGCAGCGTAGCGTATCGGGGGTCACCCCTCCACTTT
size: .; V: TRBV7-3; J: TRBJ2-3; D: TRBD2; CDR3: CASSSTSGVEDTQYF; DNA: TGTGCCAGCAGCTCCACCAGCGGGGTGGAAGATACGCAGTATTTT
size: .; V: TRBV11-3; J: TRBJ1-1; D: .; CDR3: CASSLQEYTEAFF; DNA: TGTGCCAGCAGCTTGCAGGAATACACTGAAGCTTTCTTT
size: .; V: TRBV6-6; J: TRBJ2-4; D: .; CDR3: CASSYEGFAKNIQYF; DNA: TGTGCCAGCAGTTATGAGGGGTTTGCCAAAAACATTCAGTACTTC
size: .; V: TRBV6-1; J: TRBJ1-5; D: .; CDR3: CASSENLGGNRVRSGQPQHF; DNA: TGTGCCAGCAGTGAAAATCTTGGTGGGAACAGGGTACGTTCGGGTCAGCCCCAGCATTTT
size: .; V: TRBV10-3; J: TRBJ1-2; D: .; CDR3: CAISESGALSGGYTF; DNA: TGTGCCATCAGTGAGTCTGGGGCGCTATCGGGTGGCTACACCTTC
size: few; V: TRBV29-1; J: TRBJ2-1; D: .; CDR3: CSVEVGGVNEQFF; DNA: TGCAGCGTTGAAGTAGGAGGTGTGAATGAGCAGTTCTTC
size: once; V: TRBV5-4; J: TRBJ1-1; D: .; CDR3: CASSLVGSTEAFF; DNA: TGTGCCAGCAGCTTGGTGGGAAGTACTGAAGCTTTCTTT
size: .; V: TRBV6-5; J: TRBJ1-3; D: TRBD1; CDR3: CASSYGTGGGNTIYF; DNA: TGTGCCAGCAGTTACGGGACAGGGGGAGGAAACACCATATATTTT
size: once; V: TRBV7-2; J: TRBJ1-1; D: .; CDR3: CASSLGLLTEAFF; DNA: TGTGCCAGCAGCCTGGGACTTCTCACTGAAGCTTTCTTT
size: .; V: TRBV29-1; J: TRBJ2-1; D: .; CDR3: CSVVASPNEQFF; DNA: TGCAGCGTTGTGGCTTCCCCCAATGAGCAGTTCTTC
size: .; V: TRBV3-1/TRBV3-2; J: TRBJ1-3; D: .; CDR3: CASSMQSSGNTIYF; DNA: TGTGCCAGCAGCATGCAGAGCTCTGGAAACACCATATATTTT
size: .; V: TRBV3-1/TRBV3-2; J: TRBJ2-5; D: .; CDR3: CASSQGETQYF; DNA: TGTGCCAGCAGCCAAGGAGAGACCCAGTACTTC
size: .; V: TRBV18; J: TRBJ1-5; D: .; CDR3: CASSPPGQPQHF; DNA: TGTGCCAGCTCACCACCGGGCCAGCCCCAGCATTTT
size: .; V: TRBV4-2; J: TRBJ1-1; D: .; CDR3: CASSGKDTEAFF; DNA: TGTGCCAGCAGCGGGAAGGACACTGAAGCTTTCTTT
size: .; V: TRBV7-9; J: TRBJ2-7; D: .; CDR3: CASSPPGLQLYEQYF; DNA: TGTGCCAGCAGCCCACCGGGACTGCAACTCTACGAGCAGTACTTC
size: .; V: TRBV5-6; J: TRBJ1-6; D: TRBD1; CDR3: CASSLRNRGLNKNSPLHF; DNA: TGTGCCAGCAGCTTGCGTAACAGGGGGCTGAATAAGAATTCACCCCTCCACTTT